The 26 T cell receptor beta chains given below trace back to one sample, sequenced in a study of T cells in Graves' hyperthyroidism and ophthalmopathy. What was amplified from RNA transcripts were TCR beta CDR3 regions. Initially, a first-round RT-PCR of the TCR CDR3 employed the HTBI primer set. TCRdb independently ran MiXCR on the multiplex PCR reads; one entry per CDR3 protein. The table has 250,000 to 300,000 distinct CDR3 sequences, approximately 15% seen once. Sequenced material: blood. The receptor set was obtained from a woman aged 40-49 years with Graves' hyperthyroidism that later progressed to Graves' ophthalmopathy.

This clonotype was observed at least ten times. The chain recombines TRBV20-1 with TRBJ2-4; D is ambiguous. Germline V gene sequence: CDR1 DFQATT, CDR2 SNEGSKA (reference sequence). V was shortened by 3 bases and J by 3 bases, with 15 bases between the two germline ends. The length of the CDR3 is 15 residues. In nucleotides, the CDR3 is TGCAGTGCTAGTTGGTCCGGACCGGACAAAAACATTCAGTACTTC. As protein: CSASWSGPDKNIQYF.

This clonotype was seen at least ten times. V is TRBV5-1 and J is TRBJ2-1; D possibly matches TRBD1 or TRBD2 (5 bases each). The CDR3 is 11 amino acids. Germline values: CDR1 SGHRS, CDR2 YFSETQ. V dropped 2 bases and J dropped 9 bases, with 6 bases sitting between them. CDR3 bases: TGCGCCAGCAGCTTTGGGGGTGAGCAGTTCTTC. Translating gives CASSFGGEQFF.

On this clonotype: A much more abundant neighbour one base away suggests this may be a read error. DNA for the CDR3: TGTGCCAGCAGCCCAGGGCTACTGAACACTGAAGCTTCCTTT. It specifies CASSPGLLNTEASF. The chain uses TRBV7-9 and TRBJ1-1; D is possibly TRBD1 (5 bases). Germline-derived CDR1 and CDR2 are SEHNR and FQNEAQ (reference sequence). This CDR3 is 14 amino acids long.

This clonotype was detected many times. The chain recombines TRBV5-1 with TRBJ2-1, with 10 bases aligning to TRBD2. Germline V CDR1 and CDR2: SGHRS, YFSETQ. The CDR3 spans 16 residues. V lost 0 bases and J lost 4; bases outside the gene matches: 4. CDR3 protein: CASSLGGTSAYNEQFF. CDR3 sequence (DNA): TGCGCCAGCAGCTTGGGCGGGACTAGCGCGTACAATGAGCAGTTCTTC.

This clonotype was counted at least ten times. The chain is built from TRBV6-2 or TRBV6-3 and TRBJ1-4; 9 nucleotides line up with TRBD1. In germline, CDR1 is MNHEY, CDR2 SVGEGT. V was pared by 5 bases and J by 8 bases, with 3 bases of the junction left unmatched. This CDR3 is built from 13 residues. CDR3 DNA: TGTGCCAGCAGTGACAGGGGGAACGAAAAACTGTTTTTT. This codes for CASSDRGNEKLFF.

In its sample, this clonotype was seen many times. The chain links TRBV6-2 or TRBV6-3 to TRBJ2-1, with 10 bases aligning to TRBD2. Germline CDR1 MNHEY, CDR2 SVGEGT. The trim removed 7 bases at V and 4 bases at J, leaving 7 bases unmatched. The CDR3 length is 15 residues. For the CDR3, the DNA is TGTGCCAGCACCAGACTAGCGGGTCATTACAATGAGCAGTTCTTC. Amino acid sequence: CASTRLAGHYNEQFF.

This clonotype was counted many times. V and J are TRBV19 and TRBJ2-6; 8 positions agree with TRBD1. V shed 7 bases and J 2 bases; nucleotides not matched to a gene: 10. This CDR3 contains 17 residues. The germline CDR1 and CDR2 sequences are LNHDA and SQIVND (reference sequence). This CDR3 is CASTLTGDLPGANVLTF. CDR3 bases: TGTGCCAGTACCCTGACAGGGGATCTCCCTGGGGCCAACGTCCTGACTTTC.

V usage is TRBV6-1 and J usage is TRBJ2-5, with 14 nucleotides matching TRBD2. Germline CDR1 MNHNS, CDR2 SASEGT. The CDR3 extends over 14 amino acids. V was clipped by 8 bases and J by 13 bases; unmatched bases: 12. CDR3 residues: CASEPGTSGRRTYF. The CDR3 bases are TGTGCCAGCGAGCCCGGGACTAGCGGGAGAAGGACGTACTTC.

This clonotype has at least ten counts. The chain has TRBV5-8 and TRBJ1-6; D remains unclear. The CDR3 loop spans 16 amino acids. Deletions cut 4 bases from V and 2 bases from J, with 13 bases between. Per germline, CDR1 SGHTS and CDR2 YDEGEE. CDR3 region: CASSRPESPYNSPLHF. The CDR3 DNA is TGTGCCAGCAGCCGCCCAGAGAGCCCCTATAATTCACCCCTCCACTTT. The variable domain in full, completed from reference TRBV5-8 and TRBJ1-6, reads EAGVTQSPTHLIKTRGQQATLRCSPISGHTSVYWYQQALGLGLQFLLWYDEGEERNRGNFPPRFSGRQFPNYSSELNVNALELEDSALYLCASSRPESPYNSPLHFGNGTRLTVT.

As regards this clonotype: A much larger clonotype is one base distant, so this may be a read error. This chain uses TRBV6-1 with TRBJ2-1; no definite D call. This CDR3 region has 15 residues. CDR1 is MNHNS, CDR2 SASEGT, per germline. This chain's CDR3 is CASRDGHVVYNGQFF. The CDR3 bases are TGTGCCAGCAGAGATGGGCATGTGGTTTACAATGGGCAGTTCTTC.

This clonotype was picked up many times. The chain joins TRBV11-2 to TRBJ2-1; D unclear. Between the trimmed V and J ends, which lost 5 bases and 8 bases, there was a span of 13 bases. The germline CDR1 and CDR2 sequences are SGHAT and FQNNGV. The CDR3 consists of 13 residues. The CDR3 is CASSKHSPHEQFF. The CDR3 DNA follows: TGTGCCAGCAGCAAACACAGCCCCCATGAGCAGTTCTTC.

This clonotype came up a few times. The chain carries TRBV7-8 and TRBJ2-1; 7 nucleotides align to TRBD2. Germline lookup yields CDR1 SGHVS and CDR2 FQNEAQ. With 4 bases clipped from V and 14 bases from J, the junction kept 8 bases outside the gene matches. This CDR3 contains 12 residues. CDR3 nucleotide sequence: TGTGCCAGCAGCTGGGTAGCTGGGGGGGAGTTCTTC. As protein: CASSWVAGGEFF.

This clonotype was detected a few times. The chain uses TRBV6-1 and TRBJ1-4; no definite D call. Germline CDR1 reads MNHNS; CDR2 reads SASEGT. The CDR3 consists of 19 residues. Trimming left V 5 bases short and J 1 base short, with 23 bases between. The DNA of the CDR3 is TGTGCCAGCAGTTATTGGCAGAACAAACGTCCCTTAACTAATGAAAAACTGTTTTTT. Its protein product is CASSYWQNKRPLTNEKLFF.

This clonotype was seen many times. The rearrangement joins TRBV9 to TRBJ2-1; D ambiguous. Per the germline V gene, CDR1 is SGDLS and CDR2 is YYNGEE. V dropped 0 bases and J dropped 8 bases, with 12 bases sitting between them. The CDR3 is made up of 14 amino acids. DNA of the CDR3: TGTGCCAGCAGCGTAGGGGCTGTCGATGATGAGCAGTTCTTC. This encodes CASSVGAVDDEQFF.

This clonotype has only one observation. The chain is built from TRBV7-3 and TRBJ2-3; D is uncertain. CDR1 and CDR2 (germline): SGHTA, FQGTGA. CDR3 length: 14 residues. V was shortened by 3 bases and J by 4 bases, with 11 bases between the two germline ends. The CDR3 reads CASSFRVGSDTQYF. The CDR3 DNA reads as TGTGCCAGCAGCTTTAGGGTGGGCTCAGATACGCAGTATTTT. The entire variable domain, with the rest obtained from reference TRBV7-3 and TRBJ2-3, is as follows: GAGVSQTPSNKVTEKGKYVELRCDPISGHTALYWYRQSLGQGPEFLIYFQGTGAADDSGLPNDRFFAVRPEGSVSTLKIQRTERGDSAVYLCASSFRVGSDTQYFGPGTRLTVL.

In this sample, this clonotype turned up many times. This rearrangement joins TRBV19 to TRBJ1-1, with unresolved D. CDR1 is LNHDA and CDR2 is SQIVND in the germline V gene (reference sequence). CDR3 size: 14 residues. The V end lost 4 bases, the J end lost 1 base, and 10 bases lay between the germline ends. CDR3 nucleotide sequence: TGTGCCAGTAGTAGTGCGTCGGAGAACACTGAAGCTTTCTTT. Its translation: CASSSASENTEAFF.

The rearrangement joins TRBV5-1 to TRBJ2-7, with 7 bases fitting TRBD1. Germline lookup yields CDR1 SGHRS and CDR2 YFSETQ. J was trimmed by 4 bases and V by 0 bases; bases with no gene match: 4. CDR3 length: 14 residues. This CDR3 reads CASSLDGQAYEQYF. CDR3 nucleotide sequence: TGCGCCAGCAGCTTGGATGGACAGGCATACGAGCAGTACTTC.

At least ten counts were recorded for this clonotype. This CDR3 is CASRGTPVEQYF. CDR3 sequence (DNA): TGTGCCAGCAGGGGGACACCGGTCGAGCAGTACTTC. The V gene is TRBV2, the J gene TRBJ2-7, with TRBD1 as a possible D gene (6 bases). Germline V CDR1 and CDR2: SNHLY, FYNNEI. The V end was cut by 6 bases, the J end by 6 bases, with 12 bases between. The CDR3 is made up of 12 amino acids. Filled out from reference TRBV2 and TRBJ2-7, the complete variable domain reads EPEVTQTPSHQVTQMGQEVILRCVPISNHLYFYWYRQILGQKVEFLVSFYNNEISEKSEIFDDQFSVERPDGSNFTLKIRSTKLEDSAMYFCASRGTPVEQYFGPGTRLTVT.

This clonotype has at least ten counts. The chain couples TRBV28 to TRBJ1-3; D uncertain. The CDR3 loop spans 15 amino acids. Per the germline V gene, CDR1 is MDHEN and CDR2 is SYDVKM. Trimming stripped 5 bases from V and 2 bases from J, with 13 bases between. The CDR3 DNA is TGTGCCAGCAGTCAGGACCCAGATACTGGAAACACCATATATTTT. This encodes CASSQDPDTGNTIYF. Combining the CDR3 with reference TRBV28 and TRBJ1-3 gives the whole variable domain DVKVTQSSRYLVKRTGEKVFLECVQDMDHENMFWYRQDPGLGLRLIYFSYDVKMKEKGDIPEGYSVSREKKERFSLILESASTNQTSMYLCASSQDPDTGNTIYFGEGSWLTVV.

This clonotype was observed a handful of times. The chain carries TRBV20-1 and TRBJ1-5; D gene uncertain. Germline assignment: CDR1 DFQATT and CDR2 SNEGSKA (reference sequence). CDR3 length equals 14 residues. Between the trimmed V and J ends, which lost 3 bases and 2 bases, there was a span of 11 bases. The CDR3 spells CSASPGWGNQPQHF. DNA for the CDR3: TGCAGTGCTAGCCCGGGGTGGGGCAATCAGCCCCAGCATTTT.

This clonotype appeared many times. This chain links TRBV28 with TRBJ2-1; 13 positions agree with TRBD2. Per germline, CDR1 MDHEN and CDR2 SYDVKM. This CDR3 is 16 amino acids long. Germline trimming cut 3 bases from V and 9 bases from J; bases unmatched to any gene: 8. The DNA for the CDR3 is TGTGCCAGCAGTTTCCCAGGACTAGCGGGAGCGAGTGAGCAGTTCTTC. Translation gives CASSFPGLAGASEQFF.

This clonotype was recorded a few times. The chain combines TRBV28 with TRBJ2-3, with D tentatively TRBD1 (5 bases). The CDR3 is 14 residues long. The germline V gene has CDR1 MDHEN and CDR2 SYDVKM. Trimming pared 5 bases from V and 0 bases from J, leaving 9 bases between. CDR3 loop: CASSKQVSTDTQYF. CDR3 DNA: TGTGCCAGCAGTAAACAGGTTAGCACAGATACGCAGTATTTT. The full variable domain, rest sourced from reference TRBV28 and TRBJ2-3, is DVKVTQSSRYLVKRTGEKVFLECVQDMDHENMFWYRQDPGLGLRLIYFSYDVKMKEKGDIPEGYSVSREKKERFSLILESASTNQTSMYLCASSKQVSTDTQYFGPGTRLTVL.

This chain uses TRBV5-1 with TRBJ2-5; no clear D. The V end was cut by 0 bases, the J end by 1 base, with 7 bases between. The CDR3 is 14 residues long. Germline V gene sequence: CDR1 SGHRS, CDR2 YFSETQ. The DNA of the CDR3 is TGCGCCAGCAGCTTGGGAGTAGCCCAAGAGACCCAGTACTTC. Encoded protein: CASSLGVAQETQYF.

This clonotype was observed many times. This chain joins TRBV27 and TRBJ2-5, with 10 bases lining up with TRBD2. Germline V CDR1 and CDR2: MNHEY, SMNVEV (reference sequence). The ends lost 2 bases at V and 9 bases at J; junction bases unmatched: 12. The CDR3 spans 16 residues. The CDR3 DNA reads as TGTGCCAGCAGTTTAGGGAGCGGGAGGGCATCGGAGGCCCAGTACTTC. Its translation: CASSLGSGRASEAQYF.

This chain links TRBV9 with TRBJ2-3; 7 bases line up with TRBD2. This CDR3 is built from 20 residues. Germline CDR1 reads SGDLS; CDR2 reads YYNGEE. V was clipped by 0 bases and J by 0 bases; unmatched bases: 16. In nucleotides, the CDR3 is TGTGCCAGCAGCGTAGAAGTAGCGGGCTCCGAACGCGCTAGCACAGATACGCAGTATTTT. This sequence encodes CASSVEVAGSERASTDTQYF.

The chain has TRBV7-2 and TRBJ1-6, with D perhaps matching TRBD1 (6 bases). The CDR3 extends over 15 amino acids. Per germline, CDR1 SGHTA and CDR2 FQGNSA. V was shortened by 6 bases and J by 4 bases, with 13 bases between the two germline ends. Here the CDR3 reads CASSVGGYYNSPLHF. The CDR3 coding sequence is TGTGCCAGCAGTGTCGGGGGCTATTATAATTCACCCCTCCACTTT.